The 24 T cell receptor beta chains in this list originate from one sample, sequenced in a study of shared clonotypes between healthy human individuals. Produced via immunoSEQ multiplex PCR; TCRdb's table is partial and in-frame only. The sample records 2,500,000 or so clones, over 85% being singletons. What was sequenced was naive CD4+ T cells from PBMCs. Indicated subset: CD45RA+ positively selected. The receptors originated from a man aged 18 to 35 in good health. Some clones in this sample may be carry-over from other donors' samples.

This clone was seen only once. The chain is built from TRBV30 and TRBJ2-7, with D possibly matching TRBD1 (5 bases). Trimming cost V 2 bases and J 9 bases, with 11 bases left between them. The CDR3 is 11 residues long. Germline V CDR1 and CDR2: GTSNPN, SVGIG (reference sequence). CDR3 loop: CAWSIDRGQYF. CDR3 sequence (DNA): TGTGCCTGGAGTATAGACAGAGGGCAGTACTTC.

The chain uses TRBV27 and TRBJ2-7; 9 nucleotides align to TRBD2. Germline V gene data show CDR1 as MNHEY and CDR2 as SMNVEV (reference sequence). This CDR3 spans 13 amino acids. The J segment lost 11 bases and the V segment lost 0 bases, leaving 5 bases of the junction unmatched. The CDR3 DNA reads TGTGCCAGCAGTTTATCAACTAGCGGGCCCAAGTACTTC. Translation: CASSLSTSGPKYF.

This clone was picked up a small number of times. The V and J genes are TRBV9 and TRBJ1-1; maybe TRBD1 (6 bases). The CDR3 extends over 14 amino acids. The V end was cut by 2 bases, the J end by 3 bases, with 11 bases between. Germline-derived CDR1 and CDR2 are SGDLS and YYNGEE. This chain's CDR3 is CASSVTDSHTEAFF. The CDR3 DNA is TGTGCCAGCAGCGTTACGGACAGCCACACTGAAGCTTTCTTT. Combining the CDR3 with reference TRBV9 and TRBJ1-1 gives the whole variable domain DSGVTQTPKHLITATGQRVTLRCSPRSGDLSVYWYQQSLDQGLQFLIQYYNGEERAKGNILERFSAQQFPDLHSELNLSSLELGDSALYFCASSVTDSHTEAFFGQGTRLTVV.

The rearrangement uses TRBV25-1 and TRBJ2-7; 8 nucleotides agree with TRBD1. V shed 9 bases, J shed 6 bases, and the junction held 10 bases outside the gene matches. In germline, CDR1 is MGHDK, CDR2 SYGVNS. CDR3 length equals 13 residues. CDR3 nucleotides: TGTGCCAGTAGGATCGGACAGGGAACCGAGCAGTACTTC. This translates into CASRIGQGTEQYF.

The chain is built from TRBV5-6 and TRBJ1-2; D unclear. This CDR3 region has 14 residues. CDR1 is SGHDT and CDR2 is YYEEEE in the germline V gene. The V end lost 4 bases, the J end lost 7 bases, and 17 bases lay between the germline ends. For the CDR3, the DNA is TGTGCCAGCAGCCTTTTGGAGCTTTCAGGTGGCTACACCTTC. The encoded protein is CASSLLELSGGYTF.

The chain couples TRBV5-1 to TRBJ1-4, with D perhaps matching TRBD1 (6 bases). This CDR3 spans 14 amino acids. The V end was cut by 4 bases, the J end by 3 bases, with 10 bases between. Germline CDR1 is SGHRS and CDR2 is YFSETQ. The CDR3 region has the DNA TGCGCCAGCAGCCGCGGGGGCCCTAATGAAAAACTGTTTTTT. This codes for CASSRGGPNEKLFF.

A remark on this clone: Distinct nucleotide sequences in the sample also encode this CDR3. The rearrangement joins TRBV18 to TRBJ1-1, with D perhaps TRBD1 (5 bases). Trimming shortened V by 3 bases and J by 1 base, and 9 bases separated the two germline ends. The CDR3 has 14 amino acids. Germline CDR1 and CDR2: KGHSH and LQKENI. CDR3 sequence (DNA): TGTGCCAGCTCACCCCCCGGGGGGAACACTGAAGCTTTCTTT. Translated, it gives CASSPPGGNTEAFF.

As for this clone: The same CDR3 is also encoded by other DNA sequences in this sample. The chain has TRBV5-1 and TRBJ2-3; D perhaps matches TRBD2 (5 bases). V was cut by 4 bases and J by 2 bases, with 8 bases left in between. This CDR3 is 13 amino acids long. Germline-derived CDR1 and CDR2 are SGHRS and YFSETQ. CDR3 in DNA: TGCGCCAGCAGCACGGGGTCCACAGATACGCAGTATTTT. Protein: CASSTGSTDTQYF.

This chain connects TRBV6-1 to TRBJ2-2; 7 bases match TRBD2. Looked up from germline, CDR1 is MNHNS and CDR2 is SASEGT. The CDR3 spans 13 residues. V dropped 8 bases and J dropped 4; count of bases not matched to a gene: 4. CDR3 sequence: CASGGRGTGELFF. The CDR3, as DNA: TGTGCCAGCGGCGGGAGAGGCACCGGGGAGCTGTTTTTT.

This chain links TRBV5-1 with TRBJ2-7; D remains unclear. Germline loops: CDR1 SGHRS, CDR2 YFSETQ. V lost 5 bases and J lost 6, with 18 bases in between. CDR3 length equals 14 residues. As DNA, the CDR3 is TGCGCCAGCAGATCTCTACTCGACATTGGCGAGCAGTACTTC. The encoded protein is CASRSLLDIGEQYF.

The chain has TRBV4-1 and TRBJ2-7; 8 nucleotides match TRBD1. V lost 5 bases to trimming and J lost 5 bases; unmatched junction nucleotides: 11. CDR1 and CDR2 from the germline V gene are MGHRA and YSYEKL. The CDR3 length is 15 residues. As DNA, the CDR3 is TGCGCCAGCAGCTTCACCCCACAGGGGGACGACGAGCAGTACTTC. As protein: CASSFTPQGDDEQYF.

J is TRBJ2-7 and V is TRBV18; D ambiguous. The V gene lost 6 bases and the J gene lost 3 bases, with 9 bases spanning the gap. The CDR3 contains 12 residues. Germline V gene data show CDR1 as KGHSH and CDR2 as LQKENI. In DNA, the CDR3 is TGTGCCAGCTCCCGAGAGGACTACGAGCAGTACTTC. Residues: CASSREDYEQYF.

V usage is TRBV25-1 and J usage is TRBJ1-2; D is uncertain. The V gene lost 0 bases and the J gene lost 5 bases, with 19 bases spanning the gap. Germline loops: CDR1 MGHDK, CDR2 SYGVNS. The CDR3 has 17 amino acids. The CDR3 DNA follows: TGTGCCAGCAGTGAATATATTCGGGAAGGAACAGCATATGGCTACACCTTC. Its translation: CASSEYIREGTAYGYTF.

In this sample, this clone turned up once. The rearrangement uses TRBV5-1 and TRBJ2-7; 7 nucleotides agree with TRBD1. Germline V gene data show CDR1 as SGHRS and CDR2 as YFSETQ. The CDR3 runs 15 residues. Trimming took 4 bases from V and 5 from J; bases not matched to a gene: 12. Here the CDR3 reads CASSLGPQGVNEQYF. In DNA, the CDR3 is TGCGCCAGCAGCCTCGGGCCTCAGGGGGTTAACGAGCAGTACTTC.

This clone was picked up one time. The chain carries TRBV10-3 and TRBJ2-1; a weak D match, TRBD2 (5 bases). Trimming cost V 7 bases and J 0 bases, with 25 bases left between them. Germline CDR1 is ENHRY and CDR2 is SYGVKD. This CDR3 spans 19 amino acids. The CDR3 region has the DNA TGTGCCATCATGGAGGATAGGTCGGCCGCCGGTAGCTCCTACAATGAGCAGTTCTTC. Translating gives CAIMEDRSAAGSSYNEQFF.

The chain couples TRBV15 to TRBJ2-7; TRBD2 matches at 10 bases. The CDR3 sequence is 15 residues long. The V gene's germline CDR1 is LNHNV and CDR2 YYDKDF (reference sequence). Germline trimming cut 3 bases from V and 3 bases from J; bases unmatched to any gene: 5. CDR3 loop: CATSREPSGSYEQYF. The CDR3 DNA reads as TGTGCCACCAGCAGGGAACCTAGCGGGAGCTACGAGCAGTACTTC.

This rearrangement joins TRBV15 to TRBJ2-7, with 8 bases matching TRBD1. The ends lost 5 bases at V and 2 bases at J; junction bases unmatched: 8. Germline-derived CDR1 and CDR2 are LNHNV and YYDKDF (reference sequence). The CDR3 covers 15 residues. The CDR3 loop is CATSDRTGSAYEQYF. CDR3 nucleotides: TGTGCCACCAGCGACCGGACAGGGTCGGCCTACGAGCAGTACTTC.

The chain combines TRBV19 with TRBJ1-4; no definite D call. CDR1 LNHDA and CDR2 SQIVND come from the germline V gene (reference sequence). V gave up 6 bases and J gave up 0 bases, with 8 bases separating them. The length of the CDR3 is 14 residues. The CDR3 protein is CASRIEPTNEKLFF. CDR3 bases: TGTGCCAGTAGAATCGAGCCAACTAATGAAAAACTGTTTTTT.

The rearrangement uses TRBV4-2 and TRBJ2-3, with 16 bases fitting TRBD2. The CDR3 runs to 20 residues. From germline, CDR1 is LGHNA and CDR2 YNFKEQ. Trimming removed 0 bases from V and 0 bases from J; junction bases left unmatched: 6. The CDR3 region has the DNA TGTGCCAGCAGCCAAGATCGGGGACTAGCGGGAGGGCCAAGCACAGATACGCAGTATTTT. This codes for CASSQDRGLAGGPSTDTQYF.

CDR3: CASSAGQSSSYNEQFF. The DNA for the CDR3 is TGTGCCAGCAGCGCGGGACAGTCGAGCTCCTACAATGAGCAGTTCTTC. The chain carries TRBV5-4 and TRBJ2-1, with D maybe TRBD1 (7 bases). The germline V and J ends were trimmed by 4 bases and 0 bases, with 14 bases remaining between them. The CDR3 extends over 16 amino acids. CDR1 and CDR2 (germline): SGHNT, YYREEE (reference sequence).

The rearrangement links TRBV25-1 to TRBJ2-5; 7 nucleotides line up with TRBD1. CDR3 length equals 15 residues. Germline loops: CDR1 MGHDK, CDR2 SYGVNS. Unmatched junction bases numbered 11, after V lost 5 bases and J lost 5 bases. The CDR3 here is CASSRQGRWEETQYF. DNA for the CDR3: TGTGCCAGCAGTAGACAGGGTCGTTGGGAGGAGACCCAGTACTTC.

This clone came up once. The chain is built from TRBV5-4 and TRBJ2-7, with 10 positions matching TRBD2. This CDR3 is built from 15 residues. CDR1 SGHNT and CDR2 YYREEE come from the germline V gene (reference sequence). The junction had 8 bases not matched to a gene; V was cut back by 4 bases and J by 4 bases. The CDR3 region is CASSPEREGFYEQYF. The CDR3 bases are TGTGCCAGCAGCCCAGAGCGGGAGGGTTTTTACGAGCAGTACTTC.

The chain links TRBV19 to TRBJ2-6; D is ambiguous. The CDR3 runs 16 residues. The V gene's germline CDR1 is LNHDA and CDR2 SQIVND (reference sequence). Between the trimmed V and J ends, which lost 7 bases and 4 bases, there was a span of 17 bases. The CDR3 DNA is TGTGCCAGTAACCCTCCTAGGATCTCCGGGGCCAACGTCCTGACTTTC. Amino acids: CASNPPRISGANVLTF.

The J gene is TRBJ1-1, the V gene TRBV6-5; D is unresolved. Trimming stripped 1 base from V and 1 base from J, with 13 bases between. CDR1 and CDR2 from the germline V gene are MNHEY and SVGAGI. This CDR3 has 16 amino acids. CDR3 nucleotides: TGTGCCAGCAGTTACTTGGCGGCTTGGAGGAACACTGAAGCTTTCTTT. Translating gives CASSYLAAWRNTEAFF.